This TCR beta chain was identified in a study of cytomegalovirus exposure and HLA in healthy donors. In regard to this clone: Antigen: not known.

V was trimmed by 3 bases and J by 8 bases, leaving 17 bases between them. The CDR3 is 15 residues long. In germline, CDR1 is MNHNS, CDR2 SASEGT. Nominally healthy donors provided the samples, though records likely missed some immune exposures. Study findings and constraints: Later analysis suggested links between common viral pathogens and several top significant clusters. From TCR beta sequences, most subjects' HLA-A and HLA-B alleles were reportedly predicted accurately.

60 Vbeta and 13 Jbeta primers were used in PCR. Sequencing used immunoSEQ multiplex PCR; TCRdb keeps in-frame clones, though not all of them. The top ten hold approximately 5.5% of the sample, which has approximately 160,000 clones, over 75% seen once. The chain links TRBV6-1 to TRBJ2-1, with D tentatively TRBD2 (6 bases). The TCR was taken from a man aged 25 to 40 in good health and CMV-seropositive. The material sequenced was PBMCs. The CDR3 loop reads CASSETGLSWDEQFF. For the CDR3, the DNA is TGTGCCAGCAGTGAGACGGGACTCTCCTGGGATGAGCAGTTCTTC.